This T cell receptor (beta chain) was captured by sequencing in a study of OX40 agonist ivuxolimab in advanced cancers. Study information: A diagnosis of hepatocellular carcinoma, melanoma, renal cell or head and neck cancer was present in dose-escalation patients.

This clone is medium-sized (0.01 to 0.1%) within its sample. Its antigen is currently unknown. The CDR3 is made up of 13 amino acids. The V end lost 3 bases, the J end lost 5 bases, and 14 bases lay between the germline ends. Germline CDR1 is GTSNPN and CDR2 is SVGIG (reference sequence). Study-level points and caveats: Partial responders at 0.1-3.0 mg/kg had among the lowest clonal expansion.

Measured with immunoSEQ multiplex PCR; TCRdb has only the in-frame clones, and not every one. The sample has about 30,000 clones; about nine tenths are singletons. This sequence joins TRBV30 and TRBJ2-7, with D perhaps being TRBD1 or TRBD2 (5 bases each). The source was CD4+ or CD8+ T cells sorted from blood, collected in a trial of the OX40 agonist ivuxolimab. The receptor was isolated from an adult with an advanced solid tumor such as melanoma, head and neck, liver or kidney cancer. As DNA, the CDR3 is TGTGCCTGGAGCTCCGGGACGTTTAACGAGCAGTACTTC. Its protein is CAWSSGTFNEQYF.